This T cell receptor beta chain was sequenced during a study of PD-1 blockade in classical Hodgkin lymphoma. In every patient, relapse followed autologous stem cell transplantation, while exposure to brentuximab vedotin differed. The repertoire was sequenced with immunoSEQ multiplex PCR; TCRdb's copy has only in-frame clones and lacks some. Of just over 25,000 clones listed, 67% are singletons. Germline V CDR1 and CDR2: MRHNA, SNTAGT. The CDR3 contains 13 residues. With 5 bases removed from V and 5 bases from J, the gap between germline ends came to 12 bases. Study observations and caveats: Reported baseline diversity: healthy donors highest, relapsed/refractory patients lowest.

With respect to this clone: What it recognizes is unknown.

The sample in question was peripheral blood mononuclear cells (PBMCs), obtained before the second cycle of nivolumab. This sequence was found in a human donor with classical Hodgkin lymphoma. The rearrangement joins TRBV6-4 to TRBJ1-2, with D unclear. The CDR3, as DNA: TGTGCCAGCAGTTTCGAGCAATCGTATGGCTACACCTTC. It codes for CASSFEQSYGYTF.